The 19 T cell receptor beta chains reported below all come from one sample, sequenced in a study of graft-versus-host responses after intestinal transplantation. Some clones are missing from TCRdb's copy, which holds only in-frame ones; the method was immunoSEQ multiplex PCR. The top ten hold about 1.3% of the sample, which has 60,000 to 90,000 clones, around 90% seen once. Their specific antigens are unknown. This material consisted of unstimulated CD8+ T cells sorted from spleen or lymph node cells, taken before intestinal transplant. Receptors originate from a human donor who received an intestinal transplant.

The V gene is TRBV7-9, the J gene TRBJ1-1; D is perhaps TRBD1 (6 bases). V lost 5 bases and J lost 5, with 12 bases in between. Germline CDR1 SEHNR, CDR2 FQNEAQ (reference sequence). The length of the CDR3 is 13 residues. Written as DNA, the CDR3 is TGTGCCAGCAGCCCCCAGGGGCGGACTGAAGCTTTCTTT. Protein product: CASSPQGRTEAFF. The entire variable domain, with the rest obtained from reference TRBV7-9 and TRBJ1-1, is as follows: DTGVSQNPRHKITKRGQNVTFRCDPISEHNRLYWYRQTLGQGPEFLTYFQNEAQLEKSRLLSDRFSAERPKGSFSTLEIQRTEQGDSAMYLCASSPQGRTEAFFGQGTRLTVV.

The V and J genes are TRBV9 and TRBJ2-1, with 10 positions matching TRBD2. Per germline, CDR1 SGDLS and CDR2 YYNGEE. J lost 3 bases, V lost 3 bases, and 3 bases had no gene match. The CDR3 extends over 15 amino acids. CDR3 region: CASSDSGGFYNEQFF. In DNA form, the CDR3 reads TGTGCCAGCAGCGATAGCGGGGGGTTCTACAATGAGCAGTTCTTC.

The V and J genes are TRBV4-1 and TRBJ1-1, with TRBD1 as a possible D gene (6 bases). Trimming removed 0 bases at V and 8 bases at J, with 13 bases between. This CDR3 region has 14 residues. CDR1 and CDR2 from the germline V gene are MGHRA and YSYEKL. Here the CDR3 DNA reads TGCGCCAGCAGCCAAGATCCGGGACATAGCGAAGCTTTCTTT. Residues: CASSQDPGHSEAFF.

The table lists this clone with a count of one. The chain couples TRBV27 to TRBJ2-7, with 9 positions matching TRBD1. Germline V CDR1 and CDR2: MNHEY, SMNVEV (reference sequence). This CDR3 region has 14 residues. After removal of 6 bases from V and 7 bases from J, the junction contained 10 bases not matched to a gene. The CDR3 nucleotides read TGTGCCAGCAGGGTGGGACAGGGAATTGGAGAGCAGTACTTC. Its protein product is CASRVGQGIGEQYF.

The CDR3 loop is CASRPRTGAYEQYF. CDR3 DNA sequence: TGTGCCAGCAGACCTCGGACAGGGGCCTACGAGCAGTACTTC. The chain uses TRBV6-5 and TRBJ2-7; 9 bases fit TRBD1. Unmatched junction bases numbered 5, after V lost 6 bases and J lost 2 bases. The CDR3 extends over 14 amino acids. The germline V gene encodes CDR1 MNHEY and CDR2 SVGAGI.

The chain recombines TRBV5-1 with TRBJ2-1; 8 bases agree with TRBD1. The V gene's germline CDR1 is SGHRS and CDR2 YFSETQ. Germline trimming cut 6 bases from V and 7 bases from J; bases unmatched to any gene: 12. CDR3 length: 15 residues. The CDR3 DNA sequence: TGCGCCAGCACCCTTGACAGGGGCAATGGGAATGAGCAGTTCTTC. Protein product: CASTLDRGNGNEQFF. Full variable domain (remainder filled in from reference TRBV5-1 and TRBJ2-1): KAGVTQTPRYLIKTRGQQVTLSCSPISGHRSVSWYQQTPGQGLQFLFEYFSETQRNKGNFPGRFSGRQFSNSRSEMNVSTLELGDSALYLCASTLDRGNGNEQFFGPGTRLTVL.

The chain recombines TRBV19 with TRBJ1-2; D call uncertain. The CDR3 is made up of 13 amino acids. Trimming pared 5 bases from V and 5 bases from J, leaving 12 bases between. From germline, CDR1 is LNHDA and CDR2 SQIVND (reference sequence). The DNA for the CDR3 is TGTGCCAGTAGTTGGCAGGACTCTTATGGCTACACCTTC. Translation gives CASSWQDSYGYTF.

The chain combines TRBV2 with TRBJ2-1; 9 nucleotides line up with TRBD2. The CDR3 spans 13 residues. Trimming removed 7 bases from V and 8 bases from J; junction bases left unmatched: 6. Germline-derived CDR1 and CDR2 are SNHLY and FYNNEI. The CDR3 coding sequence is TGTGCCAGCACAGGACTAGCGTTAGATGAGCAGTTCTTC. Its translation is CASTGLALDEQFF. Full variable domain (outside the CDR3, taken from reference TRBV2 and TRBJ2-1): EPEVTQTPSHQVTQMGQEVILRCVPISNHLYFYWYRQILGQKVEFLVSFYNNEISEKSEIFDDQFSVERPDGSNFTLKIRSTKLEDSAMYFCASTGLALDEQFFGPGTRLTVL.

This clone was seen just once. This chain uses TRBV27 with TRBJ2-1, with TRBD1 identical over 7 bases. CDR3 size: 13 residues. Germline values: CDR1 MNHEY, CDR2 SMNVEV (reference sequence). V trimming: 5 bases; J trimming: 8 bases; junction bases outside the gene matches: 6. The CDR3 DNA reads TGTGCCAGCAGTGCGACAGGGTGGGATGAGCAGTTCTTC. Amino acids: CASSATGWDEQFF.

This chain links TRBV6-1 with TRBJ1-2; D gene unclear. The CDR3 consists of 14 residues. Germline V CDR1 and CDR2: MNHNS, SASEGT. Trimming took 1 base from V and 9 from J, leaving 15 bases between them. In DNA, the CDR3 is TGTGCCAGCAGTGAAGGGGGAGCGGAACAGCGCTACACCTTC. This codes for CASSEGGAEQRYTF.

The chain uses TRBV7-9 and TRBJ2-7; 11 nucleotides align to TRBD2. J was trimmed by 5 bases and V by 3 bases; bases with no gene match: 3. The CDR3 loop spans 14 amino acids. The V gene's germline CDR1 is SEHNR and CDR2 FQNEAQ (reference sequence). In DNA form, the CDR3 reads TGTGCCAGCAGCTTCGGGACTAGCGGAGACGAGCAGTACTTC. This encodes CASSFGTSGDEQYF.

The genes are TRBV7-2 and TRBJ2-3; D ambiguous. CDR3 length equals 15 residues. Germline CDR1 is SGHTA and CDR2 is FQGNSA. Trimming pared 5 bases from V and 0 bases from J, leaving 12 bases between. The CDR3, as DNA: TGTGCCAGCAGCCTCGTCGCGGTGAGCACAGATACGCAGTATTTT. It specifies CASSLVAVSTDTQYF.

The rearrangement joins TRBV25-1 to TRBJ2-3; 9 bases fit TRBD1. V shed 3 bases and J 2 bases; nucleotides not matched to a gene: 6. The CDR3 covers 16 residues. Germline values: CDR1 MGHDK, CDR2 SYGVNS. CDR3 sequence reads: CASSDYRGRDTDTQYF. CDR3 sequence (DNA): TGTGCCAGCAGTGATTACAGGGGGCGCGACACAGATACGCAGTATTTT.

V and J are TRBV27 and TRBJ1-1; no reliable D call. This CDR3 is 13 amino acids long. The V and J ends lost 2 bases and 4 bases respectively, with 8 bases between them. Germline values: CDR1 MNHEY, CDR2 SMNVEV (reference sequence). The CDR3 region is CASSLGSGTEAFF. CDR3 nucleotides: TGTGCCAGCAGTTTAGGGTCGGGCACTGAAGCTTTCTTT.

The genes are TRBV27 and TRBJ2-1, with TRBD2 matching over 12 bases. The V gene end was trimmed by 3 bases and the J gene end by 8 bases; junction bases not matched to a gene: 5. The V gene's germline CDR1 is MNHEY and CDR2 SMNVEV (reference sequence). This CDR3 has 15 amino acids. In DNA, the CDR3 is TGTGCCAGCAGTTTCCTAGCGGGGGGGTTAGATGAGCAGTTCTTC. It is translated as CASSFLAGGLDEQFF.

CDR3 DNA: TGCGCCAGCAGCCTCTCTGCGGGGAGGGGCACAGATACGCAGTATTTT. The encoded protein is CASSLSAGRGTDTQYF. The V gene is TRBV4-1, the J gene TRBJ2-3, with 7 bases matching TRBD2. Unmatched junction bases numbered 8, after V lost 4 bases and J lost 1 base. CDR3 size: 16 residues. Looked up from germline, CDR1 is MGHRA and CDR2 is YSYEKL.

The chain has TRBV5-5 and TRBJ1-1; D is possibly TRBD1 (6 bases). Germline CDR1 is SGHKS and CDR2 is YYEKEE (reference sequence). This CDR3 spans 14 amino acids. V was cut by 5 bases and J by 6 bases, with 17 bases left in between. The CDR3 loop reads CASRLPGEGAEAFF. CDR3 in DNA: TGTGCCAGCAGACTACCGGGCGAGGGGGCTGAAGCTTTCTTT.

The CDR3: CASSLSITYEQYF. The CDR3 DNA reads TGTGCCAGCAGTTTATCGATCACTTACGAGCAGTACTTC. The V and J genes are TRBV27 and TRBJ2-7; D is unclear. Germline V gives CDR1 MNHEY, CDR2 SMNVEV (reference sequence). There are 13 residues in the CDR3. Deletions cut 0 bases from V and 4 bases from J, with 7 bases between.

This chain connects TRBV6-5 to TRBJ2-3; 12 bases map to TRBD2. The CDR3 totals 15 residues. CDR1 and CDR2 (germline): MNHEY, SVGAGI. V lost 6 bases, J lost 1 base, and 2 bases stayed unmatched. The chain's CDR3 is CASSRLAGGTDTQYF. In DNA form, the CDR3 reads TGTGCCAGCAGCCGACTAGCGGGGGGCACAGATACGCAGTATTTT.